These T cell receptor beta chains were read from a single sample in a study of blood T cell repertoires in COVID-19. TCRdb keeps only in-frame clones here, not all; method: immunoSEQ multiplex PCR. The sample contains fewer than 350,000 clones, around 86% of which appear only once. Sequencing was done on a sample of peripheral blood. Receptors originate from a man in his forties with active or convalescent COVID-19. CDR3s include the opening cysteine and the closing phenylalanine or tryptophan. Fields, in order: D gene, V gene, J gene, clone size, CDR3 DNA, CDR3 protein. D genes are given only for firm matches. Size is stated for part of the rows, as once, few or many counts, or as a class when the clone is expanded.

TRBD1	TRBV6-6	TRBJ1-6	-	TGTGCCAGCGGACAGGGAAATTCACCCCTCCACTTT	CASGQGNSPLHF
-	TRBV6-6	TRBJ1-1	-	TGTGCCAGCAGTTACTCGGAGGGGTCTTACACTGAAGCTTTCTTT	CASSYSEGSYTEAFF
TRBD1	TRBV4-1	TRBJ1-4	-	TGCGCCAGCAGCCAAGAGGATACAGGGGGCGAAAAACTGTTTTTT	CASSQEDTGGEKLFF
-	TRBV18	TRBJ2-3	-	TGTGCCAGCTCACCGGCGGAGAAAAGGGATACGCAGTATTTT	CASSPAEKRDTQYF
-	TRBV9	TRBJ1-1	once	TGTGCCAGCCAGGAGGGGCCGAACACTGAAGCTTTCTTT	CASQEGPNTEAFF
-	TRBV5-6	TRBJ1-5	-	TGTGCCAGCAGCTTGGGCCCACAGCACAATCAGCCCCAGCATTTT	CASSLGPQHNQPQHF
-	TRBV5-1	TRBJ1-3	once	TGCGCCAGCAGCTCGGGTCCTCTAGCGAACACCATATATTTT	CASSSGPLANTIYF
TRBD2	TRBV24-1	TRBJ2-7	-	TGTGCCACCAGTGATCCCCTAGCGGGAGACCTCCACGAGCAGTACTTC	CATSDPLAGDLHEQYF
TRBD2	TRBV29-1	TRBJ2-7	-	TGCAGCGTTGGGGGATGTATATTAGCGGGACGCGCCGACCGATACGAGCAGTACTTC	CSVGGCILAGRADRYEQYF
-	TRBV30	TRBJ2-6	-	TGTGCCTCAGATACAGGGCAGGGGGCCAACGTCCTGACTTTC	CASDTGQGANVLTF
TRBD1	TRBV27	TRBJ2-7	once	TGTGCCAGCCAGGGGGCGGACGAGCAGTACTTC	CASQGADEQYF
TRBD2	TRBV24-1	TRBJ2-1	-	TGTGCCACCAGTGACCCCCAGGGTAGCGGGAGTGATAATGAGCAGTTCTTC	CATSDPQGSGSDNEQFF
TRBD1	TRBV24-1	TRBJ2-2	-	TGTGCCACCAGTGATTTGAAAACACAGGGGAGAGACACCGGGGAGCTGTTTTTT	CATSDLKTQGRDTGELFF
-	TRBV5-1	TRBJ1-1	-	TGCGCCAGCACCCGGACAGACAACACTGAAGCTTTCTTT	CASTRTDNTEAFF
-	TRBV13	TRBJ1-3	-	TGTGCCAGCAGCTTTACTGAGAGCTCTGGAAACACCATATATTTT	CASSFTESSGNTIYF
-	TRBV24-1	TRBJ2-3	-	TGTGCCACCAAATCTGCAGATACGCAGTATTTT	CATKSADTQYF
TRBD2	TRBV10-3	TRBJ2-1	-	TGTGCCATCAGTGATAGCGGGGGAGCCTCCTACAATGAGCAGTTCTTC	CAISDSGGASYNEQFF
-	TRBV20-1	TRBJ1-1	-	TGCAGTGCTTATACCGGGACTTTGGCTTTCTTT	CSAYTGTLAFF
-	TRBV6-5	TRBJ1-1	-	TGTGCCATCCTAATCGGGAGCGGCACTGAAGCTTTCTTT	CAILIGSGTEAFF
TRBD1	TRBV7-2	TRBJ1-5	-	TGTGCCAGCAGCCATGGGACAGTTGGCGGCAATCAGCCCCAGCATTTT	CASSHGTVGGNQPQHF
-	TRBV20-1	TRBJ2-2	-	TGCAGTGCTAGTCCCCAGGAGGGTACCGGGGAGCTGTTTTTT	CSASPQEGTGELFF
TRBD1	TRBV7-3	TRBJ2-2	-	TGTGCCAGCAGCTTAACAGGGACAGTTTCCGGGGAGCTGTTTTTT	CASSLTGTVSGELFF
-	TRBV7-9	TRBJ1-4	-	TGTGCCAGCAGCCAGACTGGGGGCACTAATGAAAAACTGTTTTTT	CASSQTGGTNEKLFF
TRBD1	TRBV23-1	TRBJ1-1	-	TGCGCCAGCAGTCGCCCCTCAGGGGGAAGAAACACTGAAGCTTTCTTT	CASSRPSGGRNTEAFF
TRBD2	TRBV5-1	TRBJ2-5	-	TGCGCCAGCAGAAGAACTAGCGGGGGGCAAGAGACCCAGTACTTC	CASRRTSGGQETQYF
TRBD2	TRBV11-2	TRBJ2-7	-	TGTGCCAGCAGGGCGGGACTAGCGACCTACGAGCAGTACTTC	CASRAGLATYEQYF
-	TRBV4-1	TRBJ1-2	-	TGCGCCAGCAGCCTCGAGACAGGAGGTCCATATGGCTACACCTTC	CASSLETGGPYGYTF
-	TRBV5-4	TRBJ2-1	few	TGTGCCAGCAGTCCAGCCACGGGGTTTAACAATGAGCAGTTCTTC	CASSPATGFNNEQFF
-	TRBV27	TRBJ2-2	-	TGTGCCAGCAGTAAAGGGGCGGGGTTAAACACCGGGGAGCTGTTTTTT	CASSKGAGLNTGELFF
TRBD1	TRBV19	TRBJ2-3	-	TGTGCCAGTAGTATCGACAGGGCTATGGATACGCAGTATTTT	CASSIDRAMDTQYF
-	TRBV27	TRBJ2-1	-	TGTGCCAGCAGTTTATCACCGCCGTTGGGGAATCAAGGGGTCAATGAGCAGTTCTTC	CASSLSPPLGNQGVNEQFF
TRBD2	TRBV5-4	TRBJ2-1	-	TGTGCCAGCAGCCTAAGCGGGGGGGCCTACAATGAGCAGTTCTTC	CASSLSGGAYNEQFF
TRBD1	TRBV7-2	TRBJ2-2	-	TGTGCCAGCAGCCCACAGGGGGCGACCGGGGAGCTGTTTTTT	CASSPQGATGELFF
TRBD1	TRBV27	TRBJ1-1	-	TGTGCCAGCAGAGGAGGGGGCTCCCTGAACACTGAAGCTTTCTTT	CASRGGGSLNTEAFF
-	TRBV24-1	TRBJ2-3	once	TGTGCCACCAGTGATTTCGGGGTGGCAGATACGCAGTATTTT	CATSDFGVADTQYF
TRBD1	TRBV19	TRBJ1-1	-	TGTGCCAGTAGTCCTTGGGACAGGGGAAGAACTGAAGCTTTCTTT	CASSPWDRGRTEAFF
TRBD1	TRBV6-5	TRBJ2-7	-	TGTGCCAGCAGTTCCGTTGGGACAGGTTATTACGAGCAGTACTTC	CASSSVGTGYYEQYF
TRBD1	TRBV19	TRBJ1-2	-	TGTGCCAGTAAAGCCCGACAGGGGGCGAGGTATGGCTACACCTTC	CASKARQGARYGYTF
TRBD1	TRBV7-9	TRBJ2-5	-	TGTGCCAGCAGCCCCCCGGGACAGGGGGCCGTCCTACAAGAGACCCAGTACTTC	CASSPPGQGAVLQETQYF
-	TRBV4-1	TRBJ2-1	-	TGCGCCAGCAGCCACGGGGGTCCTACCAATGAGCAGTTCTTC	CASSHGGPTNEQFF
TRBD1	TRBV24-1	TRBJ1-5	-	TGTGCCACCAGTGATCCGTTACAGGGGGCGAGTCAGCCCCAGCATTTT	CATSDPLQGASQPQHF
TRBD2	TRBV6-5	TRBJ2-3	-	TGTGCCAGCAGTCTAGCGGGACTCACAGATACGCAGTATTTT	CASSLAGLTDTQYF
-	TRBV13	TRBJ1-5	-	TGTGCCAGCAGCGAAGGGAGAAACAATCAGCCCCAGCATTTT	CASSEGRNNQPQHF
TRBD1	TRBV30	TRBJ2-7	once	TGTGCCAGCGACAGGGCCAACGAGCAGTACTTC	CASDRANEQYF
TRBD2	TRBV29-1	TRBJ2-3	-	TGCAGCGTGTCCACACTAGCGGGTAGCACAGATACGCAGTATTTT	CSVSTLAGSTDTQYF
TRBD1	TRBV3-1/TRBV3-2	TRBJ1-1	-	TGTGCCAGCGGGTCAACCGGGACAGGGAGTACTGAAGCTTTCTTT	CASGSTGTGSTEAFF
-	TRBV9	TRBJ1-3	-	TGTGCCAGCAGCGTAGAGCCCGGAGGGTCTCTGGGAAACACCATATATTTT	CASSVEPGGSLGNTIYF
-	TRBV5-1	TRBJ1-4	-	TGCGCCAGCAGCCTGGTGGAGGCTAATGAAAAACTGTTTTTT	CASSLVEANEKLFF
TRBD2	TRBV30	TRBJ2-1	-	TGTGCCTGGAGTGACAGCGGGGGTTACAATGAGCAGTTCTTC	CAWSDSGGYNEQFF
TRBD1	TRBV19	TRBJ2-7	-	TGTGCCAGTAGTACCGGGACAGGGGGCTCCTACGAGCAGTACTTC	CASSTGTGGSYEQYF
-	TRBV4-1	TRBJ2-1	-	TGCGCCAGCAGCCAAGATCGAATTAGCTACAATGAGCAGTTCTTC	CASSQDRISYNEQFF
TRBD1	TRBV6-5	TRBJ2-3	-	TGTGCCAGCAGTTACTCGGGACAGATTGCAGATACGCAGTATTTT	CASSYSGQIADTQYF
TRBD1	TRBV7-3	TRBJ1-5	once	TGTGCCAGCAGCCGGACAGGGTTGGGTCAGCCCCAGCATTTT	CASSRTGLGQPQHF
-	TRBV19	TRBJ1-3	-	TGTGCCAGTAGCCCGACAGGCTCTGGAAACACCATATATTTT	CASSPTGSGNTIYF
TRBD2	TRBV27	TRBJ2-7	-	TGTGCCAGCAGTTTACTAGCGGGAGAGGGTGAGCAGTACTTC	CASSLLAGEGEQYF
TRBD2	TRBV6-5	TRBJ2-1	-	TGTGCCAGCAGTTCCTTCGGACTAGTGGAGCAGTTCTTC	CASSSFGLVEQFF
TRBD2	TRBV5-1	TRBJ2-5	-	TGCGCCAGCAGCTTGGAAGGGAGGGCCCAAGAGACCCAGTACTTC	CASSLEGRAQETQYF
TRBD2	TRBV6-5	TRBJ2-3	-	TGTGCCAGCAGTCGCCGGGGAGGGATCACAGATACGCAGTATTTT	CASSRRGGITDTQYF
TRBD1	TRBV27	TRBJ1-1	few	TGTGCCAGCCAAGACAGGGGGACAAACACTGAAGCTTTCTTT	CASQDRGTNTEAFF